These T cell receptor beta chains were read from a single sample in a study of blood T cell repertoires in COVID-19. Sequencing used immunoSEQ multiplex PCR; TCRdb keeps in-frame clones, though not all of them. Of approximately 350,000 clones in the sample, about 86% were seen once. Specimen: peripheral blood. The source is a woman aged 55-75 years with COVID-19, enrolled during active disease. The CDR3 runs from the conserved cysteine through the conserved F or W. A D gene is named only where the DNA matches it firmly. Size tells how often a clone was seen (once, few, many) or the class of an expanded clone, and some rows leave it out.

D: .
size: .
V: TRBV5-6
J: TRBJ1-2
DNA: TGTGCCAGCAGCTTCCCGGGTCCACCTGGCTACACCTTC
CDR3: CASSFPGPPGYTF

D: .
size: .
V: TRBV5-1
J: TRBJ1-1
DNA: TGCGCCAGCAGCTTGGACAGGAATGAAGCTTTCTTT
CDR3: CASSLDRNEAFF

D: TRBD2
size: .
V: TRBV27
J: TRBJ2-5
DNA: TGTGCCAGCCGAGGGACTAGCGGGGGTAATGGCGAGACCCAGTACTTC
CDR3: CASRGTSGGNGETQYF

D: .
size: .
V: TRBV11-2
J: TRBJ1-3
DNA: TGTGCCAGCAGCTTAGCCCCTCACGACTACATCTCTGGAAACACCATATATTTT
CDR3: CASSLAPHDYISGNTIYF

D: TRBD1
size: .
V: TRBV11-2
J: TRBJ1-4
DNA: TGTGCCAGCAGCGCCCAACCGGGACAGGGTAATGAAAAACTGTTTTTT
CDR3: CASSAQPGQGNEKLFF

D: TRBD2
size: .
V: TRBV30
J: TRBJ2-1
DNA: TGTGCCTGGACTAGCGGGGGGGACAATGAGCAGTTCTTC
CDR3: CAWTSGGDNEQFF

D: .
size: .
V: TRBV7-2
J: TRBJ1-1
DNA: TGTGCCAGCAGCTTAAGGGGGGGAAGGAACACTGAAGCTTTCTTT
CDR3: CASSLRGGRNTEAFF

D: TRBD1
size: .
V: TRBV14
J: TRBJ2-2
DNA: TGTGCCAGCAGCCGGGACAGGGTCGGGGCCGGGGAGCTGTTTTTT
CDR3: CASSRDRVGAGELFF

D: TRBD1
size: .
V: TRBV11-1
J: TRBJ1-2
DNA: TGTGCCAGCAGCTTAGGGACAGGGACCTATGGCTACACCTTC
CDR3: CASSLGTGTYGYTF

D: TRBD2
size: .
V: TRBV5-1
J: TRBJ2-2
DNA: TGCGCCAGCAGCTCATCCGGGACTAGCGGGGGGGCCCCCGGGGAGCTGTTTTTT
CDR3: CASSSSGTSGGAPGELFF

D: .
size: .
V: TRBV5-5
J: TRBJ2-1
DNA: TGTGCCAGCATAAGCTTGCCCTCCTACAATGAGCAGTTCTTC
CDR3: CASISLPSYNEQFF

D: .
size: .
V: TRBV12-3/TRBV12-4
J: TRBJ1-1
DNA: TGTGCCAGCAGTTTTTCGGTGAACACTGAAGCTTTCTTT
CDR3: CASSFSVNTEAFF

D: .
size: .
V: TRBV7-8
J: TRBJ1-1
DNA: TGTGCCAGCAGCTTTAGAGGGGGGGGTACTGAAGCTTTCTTT
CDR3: CASSFRGGGTEAFF

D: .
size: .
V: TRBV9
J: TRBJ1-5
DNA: TGTGCCAGCAGCTCGGGCGGGGGGAATCAGCCCCAGCATTTT
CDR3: CASSSGGGNQPQHF

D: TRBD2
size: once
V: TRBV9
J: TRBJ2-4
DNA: TGTGCCAGCAGCGTGGCTAGCGGGGGGAAAAACATTCAGTACTTC
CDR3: CASSVASGGKNIQYF

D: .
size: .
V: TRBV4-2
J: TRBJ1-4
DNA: TGTGCCAGCAGCCTATTCGGAACTAATGAAAAACTGTTTTTT
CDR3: CASSLFGTNEKLFF

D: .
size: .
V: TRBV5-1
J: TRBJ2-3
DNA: TGCGCCAGCAGCTCCAGGGGAAGCCCTACAGATACGCAGTATTTT
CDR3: CASSSRGSPTDTQYF

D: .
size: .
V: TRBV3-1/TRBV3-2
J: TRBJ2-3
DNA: TGTGCCAGCAGCGCTAGATCAGATACGCAGTATTTT
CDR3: CASSARSDTQYF

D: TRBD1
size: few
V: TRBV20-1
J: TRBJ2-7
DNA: TGCAGTGCTAGTTCCGGGACAGGGGCCTGGTACGAGCAGTACTTC
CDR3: CSASSGTGAWYEQYF

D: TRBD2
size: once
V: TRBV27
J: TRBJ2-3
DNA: TGTGCCAGCAGTTTATCGATTAGCGGGGGGGATACAGATACGCAGTATTTT
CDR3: CASSLSISGGDTDTQYF

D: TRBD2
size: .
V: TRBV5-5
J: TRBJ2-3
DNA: TGTGCCAGCAGCTTGGTTGGTGGACTAGCGGGGGGCACAGATACGCAGTATTTT
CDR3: CASSLVGGLAGGTDTQYF

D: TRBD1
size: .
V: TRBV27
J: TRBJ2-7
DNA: TGTGCCAGCAGTTTCTCTTTGGGGACAGGGACCTACGAGCAGTACTTC
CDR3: CASSFSLGTGTYEQYF

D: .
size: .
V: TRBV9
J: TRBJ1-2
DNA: TGTGCCAGCAGCGTAGTTTCAGGGGCTAACTATGGCTACACCTTC
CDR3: CASSVVSGANYGYTF

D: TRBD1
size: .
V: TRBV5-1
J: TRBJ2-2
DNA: TGCGCCAGCAGCTTCCAGGGGGTGAACACCGGGGAGCTGTTTTTT
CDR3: CASSFQGVNTGELFF

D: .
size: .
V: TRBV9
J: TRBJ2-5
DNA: TGTGCCAGCAGCCTCCGCGGGTCCCAAGAGACCCAGTACTTC
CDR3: CASSLRGSQETQYF

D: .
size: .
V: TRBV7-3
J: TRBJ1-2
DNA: TGTGCCAGCAGCCCTCGGGGGGACTATGGCTACACCTTC
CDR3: CASSPRGDYGYTF

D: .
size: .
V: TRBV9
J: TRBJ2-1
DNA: TGTGCCAGCAGCGTGGAGGGGTCGGACTACAATGAGCAGTTCTTC
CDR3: CASSVEGSDYNEQFF

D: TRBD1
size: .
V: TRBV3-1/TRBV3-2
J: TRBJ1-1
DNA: TGTGCCAGCAGCCAAGACAGGGGGCGAACTGAAGCTTTCTTT
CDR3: CASSQDRGRTEAFF

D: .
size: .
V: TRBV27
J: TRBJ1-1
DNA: TGTGCCAGCAGACAGACCAACACTGAAGCTTTCTTT
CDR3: CASRQTNTEAFF

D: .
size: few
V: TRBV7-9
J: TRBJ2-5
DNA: TGTGCCAGCAGCTCCGGGACTCCAAATCGGCAGTACTTC
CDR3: CASSSGTPNRQYF

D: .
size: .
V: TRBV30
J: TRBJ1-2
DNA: TGTGCCTGGAGTGTACTGTCAGGGGCCTATGGCTACACCTTC
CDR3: CAWSVLSGAYGYTF

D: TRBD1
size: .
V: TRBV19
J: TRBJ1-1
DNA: TGTGCCAGTAGTCTCGGACAGGGGAACACTGAAGCTTTCTTT
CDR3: CASSLGQGNTEAFF

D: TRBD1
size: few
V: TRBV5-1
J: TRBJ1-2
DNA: TGCGCCAGCAGCTTGGGACAGGGGGCTGGCTACACCTTC
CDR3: CASSLGQGAGYTF

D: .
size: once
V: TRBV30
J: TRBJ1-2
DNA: TGTGCCTGGAGTCCCTATGACGCGGGAGGCTACACCTTC
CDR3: CAWSPYDAGGYTF

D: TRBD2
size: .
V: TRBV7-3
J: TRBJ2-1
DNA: TGTGCCAGCAGCTACCTAGCGGGGGGCACCGCCTACAATGAGCAGTTCTTC
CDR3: CASSYLAGGTAYNEQFF

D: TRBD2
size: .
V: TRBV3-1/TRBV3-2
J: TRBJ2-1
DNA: TGTGCCAGCAGCCAAGTAGCGGGGGGCTACAATGAGCAGTTCTTC
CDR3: CASSQVAGGYNEQFF

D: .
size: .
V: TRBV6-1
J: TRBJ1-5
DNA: TGTGCCAGCAGTGATCTAGCCGTATGGAGTCAGCCCCAGCATTTT
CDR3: CASSDLAVWSQPQHF

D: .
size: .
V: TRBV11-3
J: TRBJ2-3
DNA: TGTGCCAGCAGCTTGCTGGGGGGGCCTCAGTATTTT
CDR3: CASSLLGGPQYF

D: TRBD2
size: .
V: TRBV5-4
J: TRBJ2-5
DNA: TGTGCCAGCAGCTTTAGAGGACTAGCGGGGGCGCCTTTGTACTTC
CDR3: CASSFRGLAGAPLYF

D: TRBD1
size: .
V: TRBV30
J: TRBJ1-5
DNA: TGTGCCTGGAGTGGGGGACAGGGGAGACAGCCCCAGCATTTT
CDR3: CAWSGGQGRQPQHF

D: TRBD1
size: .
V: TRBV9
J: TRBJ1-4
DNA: TGTGCCAGCAGCGTAGCTCGGGACAGGGAAAAACTGTTTTTT
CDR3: CASSVARDREKLFF

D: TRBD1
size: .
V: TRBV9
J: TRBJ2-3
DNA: TGTGCCAGCAGCGTCAGCCACAGGGGGCGTGGCACAGATACGCAGTATTTT
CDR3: CASSVSHRGRGTDTQYF

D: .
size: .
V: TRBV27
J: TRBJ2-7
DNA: TGTGCCAGCAGTTTATCCGATGGGACATCCTACGAGCAGTACTTC
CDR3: CASSLSDGTSYEQYF

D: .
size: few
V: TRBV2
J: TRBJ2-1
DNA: TGTGCCAGCAGTACGAGGCGGGGGCTTGAGCAGTTCTTC
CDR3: CASSTRRGLEQFF

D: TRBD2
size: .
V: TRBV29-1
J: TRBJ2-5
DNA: TGCAGCGTTGTCGGGGGGGCCCGAGAGACCCAGTACTTC
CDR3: CSVVGGARETQYF

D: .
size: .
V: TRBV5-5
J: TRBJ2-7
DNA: TGTGCCAGCAGCTTGGAAGACAGCATCTACGAGCAGTACTTC
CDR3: CASSLEDSIYEQYF

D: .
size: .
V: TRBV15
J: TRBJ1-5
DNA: TGTGCCACCAGCAGAGGGGAGAATCAGCCCCAGCATTTT
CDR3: CATSRGENQPQHF

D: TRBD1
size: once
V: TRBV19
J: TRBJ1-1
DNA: TGTGCCAGTAGTCCCGGGACAGGGGGGCTGTGGACTGAAGCTTTCTTT
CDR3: CASSPGTGGLWTEAFF

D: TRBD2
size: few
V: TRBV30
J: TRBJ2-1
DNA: TGTGCCTGGATGGGCGGGGGGGGCACGGTGCCCTACAATGAGCAGTTCTTC
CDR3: CAWMGGGGTVPYNEQFF

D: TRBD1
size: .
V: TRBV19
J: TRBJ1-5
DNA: TGTGCCAGTAGTATTTTCACAGGGGGCCGTCAGCCCCAGCATTTT
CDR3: CASSIFTGGRQPQHF

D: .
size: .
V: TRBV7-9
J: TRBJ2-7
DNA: TGTGCCAGCGTCTCCGGGGGCTACGAGCAGTACTTC
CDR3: CASVSGGYEQYF

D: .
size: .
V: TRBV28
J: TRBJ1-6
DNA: TGTGCCAGCAGTAGACACCTTACACGTTCACCCCTCCACTTT
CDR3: CASSRHLTRSPLHF

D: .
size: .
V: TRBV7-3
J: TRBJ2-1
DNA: TGTGCCAGCAGCCCCACTGACTACAATGAGCAGTTCTTC
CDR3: CASSPTDYNEQFF

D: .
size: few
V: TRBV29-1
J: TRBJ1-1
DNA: TGCAGGATAGACCGGGATCCTGACACTGAAGCTTTCTTT
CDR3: CRIDRDPDTEAFF